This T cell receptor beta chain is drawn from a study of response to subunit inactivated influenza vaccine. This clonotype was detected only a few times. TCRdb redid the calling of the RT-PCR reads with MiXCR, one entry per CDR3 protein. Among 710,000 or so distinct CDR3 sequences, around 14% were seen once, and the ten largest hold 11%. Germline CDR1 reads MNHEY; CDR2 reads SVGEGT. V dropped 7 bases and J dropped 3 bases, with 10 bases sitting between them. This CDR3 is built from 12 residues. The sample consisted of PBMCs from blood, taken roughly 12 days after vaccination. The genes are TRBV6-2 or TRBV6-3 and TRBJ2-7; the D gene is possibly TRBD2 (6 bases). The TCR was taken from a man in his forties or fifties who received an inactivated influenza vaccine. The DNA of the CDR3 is TGTGCCAGCAAGGGACTTAACTACGAGCAGTACTTC. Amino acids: CASKGLNYEQYF.